Following are 32 T cell receptor beta chains from one sample sequenced in a study of blood T cell repertoires in COVID-19. Only in-frame clones appear in the TCRdb table, and some are missing; sequencing was by immunoSEQ multiplex PCR. The sample lists roughly 240,000 clones, approximately 86% occurring once. The sequencing sample was made of peripheral blood. The receptor source for this set is a woman in her sixties or seventies who had recovered from COVID-19.

This clone has a single count. The chain couples TRBV6-5 to TRBJ2-5; D possibly corresponds to TRBD2 (6 bases). The CDR3 loop spans 13 amino acids. Trimming removed 6 bases from V and 1 base from J, with 9 bases in between. CDR1 and CDR2 (germline): MNHEY, SVGAGI. The CDR3 protein is CASSGGGQETQYF. The CDR3 coding sequence is TGTGCCAGCAGCGGGGGAGGCCAAGAGACCCAGTACTTC.

The chain employs TRBV7-6 and TRBJ1-4; D is perhaps TRBD1 (6 bases). The CDR3 is 18 residues long. The germline CDR1 and CDR2 sequences are SGHVS and FNYEAQ. V dropped 5 bases and J dropped 3 bases, with 22 bases sitting between them. Written as DNA, the CDR3 is TGTGCCAGCAGCGCCACCGGGCAGGGGAGAAAGGCTAATGAAAAACTGTTTTTT. This translates into CASSATGQGRKANEKLFF.

The chain carries TRBV5-1 and TRBJ2-7; D might be TRBD1 (6 bases). This CDR3 comprises 14 residues. V was trimmed by 0 bases and J by 2 bases, leaving 9 bases between them. Germline V gives CDR1 SGHRS, CDR2 YFSETQ. CDR3 sequence: CASSLDQGTYEQYF. In DNA, the CDR3 is TGCGCCAGCAGCTTGGACCAGGGGACCTACGAGCAGTACTTC.

V is TRBV7-2 and J is TRBJ2-7, with a weak D call TRBD2 (6 bases). The germline V gene has CDR1 SGHTA and CDR2 FQGNSA. The V gene lost 1 base and the J gene lost 6 bases, with 19 bases spanning the gap. The CDR3 totals 16 residues. The CDR3 reads CASSLGSGTLTAEQYF. CDR3 bases: TGTGCCAGCAGCTTAGGCTCGGGGACTTTAACGGCCGAGCAGTACTTC. The full variable domain, with the rest looked up from reference TRBV7-2 and TRBJ2-7, is GAGVSQSPSNKVTEKGKDVELRCDPISGHTALYWYRQSLGQGLEFLIYFQGNSAPDKSGLPSDRFSAERTGGSVSTLTIQRTQQEDSAVYLCASSLGSGTLTAEQYFGPGTRLTVT.

The chain links TRBV20-1 to TRBJ2-1; TRBD2 matches at 9 bases. After removal of 3 bases from V and 7 bases from J, the junction contained 7 bases not matched to a gene. The CDR3 consists of 14 residues. Germline V gene data show CDR1 as DFQATT and CDR2 as SNEGSKA (reference sequence). This CDR3 reads CSASGGGARNEQFF. DNA for the CDR3: TGCAGTGCTAGTGGCGGGGGGGCCCGGAATGAGCAGTTCTTC.

This clone was seen just once. The V gene is TRBV19, the J gene TRBJ1-5; 8 bases align to TRBD1. There are 15 residues in the CDR3. Germline V gives CDR1 LNHDA, CDR2 SQIVND (reference sequence). V was clipped by 5 bases and J by 2 bases; unmatched bases: 5. CDR3 in amino acids: CASSFYRGGNQPQHF. The CDR3, as DNA: TGTGCCAGTAGTTTTTACAGGGGGGGCAATCAGCCCCAGCATTTT.

The V gene is TRBV6-5, the J gene TRBJ1-2, with TRBD1 as a possible D gene (6 bases). V lost 7 bases and J lost 8, with 23 bases in between. The CDR3 runs to 15 residues. From germline, CDR1 is MNHEY and CDR2 SVGAGI. The CDR3: CASNRHRVGVEGYTF. CDR3 nucleotides: TGTGCCAGCAACAGACACAGGGTCGGTGTGGAAGGCTACACCTTC.

This rearrangement joins TRBV29-1 to TRBJ2-5; 8 nucleotides line up with TRBD1. The V gene end was trimmed by 2 bases and the J gene end by 2 bases; junction bases not matched to a gene: 7. CDR1 is SQVTM, CDR2 ANQGSEA, per germline. The CDR3 is 15 amino acids. The CDR3 region has the DNA TGCAGCGTTGAAAAGGACAGGGTGCCTCAAGAGACCCAGTACTTC. Translating it yields CSVEKDRVPQETQYF. Looking up the rest from reference TRBV29-1 and TRBJ2-5 gives the full variable domain: SAVISQKPSRDICQRGTSLTIQCQVDSQVTMMFWYRQQPGQSLTLIATANQGSEATYESGFVIDKFPISRPNLTFSTLTVSNMSPEDSSIYLCSVEKDRVPQETQYFGPGTRLLVL.

The chain couples TRBV9 to TRBJ2-5; possible D gene TRBD2, 5 bases. Trimming left V 5 bases short and J 4 bases short, with 6 bases between. Germline V CDR1 and CDR2: SGDLS, YYNGEE. This CDR3 contains 11 residues. The CDR3 is CASSEGETQYF. The CDR3 coding sequence is TGTGCCAGCAGTGAGGGAGAGACCCAGTACTTC.

This clone turned up a few times. The J gene is TRBJ1-2, the V gene TRBV11-2; D is perhaps TRBD1 (6 bases). CDR3 size: 19 residues. V dropped 4 bases and J dropped 0 bases, with 24 bases sitting between them. Germline-derived CDR1 and CDR2 are SGHAT and FQNNGV. CDR3 amino acids: CASSSWDSRGGRANYGYTF. DNA for the CDR3: TGTGCCAGCAGCTCATGGGACTCAAGGGGGGGTCGAGCTAACTATGGCTACACCTTC.

This clone was found a few times. The chain uses TRBV2 and TRBJ2-3; 10 positions match TRBD1. Germline CDR1 is SNHLY and CDR2 is FYNNEI. V dropped 6 bases and J dropped 2; count of bases not matched to a gene: 5. The CDR3 loop spans 15 amino acids. The CDR3 DNA reads TGTGCCAGCAGGCCGGGACAGGGGTTCACAGATACGCAGTATTTT. Protein: CASRPGQGFTDTQYF.

The chain couples TRBV6-5 to TRBJ2-5, with 7 bases matching TRBD2. This CDR3 has 13 residues. V lost 1 base to trimming and J lost 5 bases; unmatched junction nucleotides: 1. Germline CDR1 is MNHEY and CDR2 is SVGAGI. The CDR3 protein is CASSYWREETQYF. The CDR3 bases are TGTGCCAGCAGTTACTGGCGGGAGGAGACCCAGTACTTC.

This chain links TRBV5-1 with TRBJ1-3; D unclear. The CDR3 loop spans 16 amino acids. Trimming removed 0 bases at V and 0 bases at J, with 10 bases between. Germline values: CDR1 SGHRS, CDR2 YFSETQ. In DNA, the CDR3 is TGCGCCAGCAGCTTGGGTGAGGGTGGCTCTGGAAACACCATATATTTT. Protein sequence: CASSLGEGGSGNTIYF.

The chain is built from TRBV4-3 and TRBJ2-1; TRBD1 is a possible D gene (6 bases). This CDR3 contains 14 residues. Per the germline V gene, CDR1 is LGHNA and CDR2 is YSLEER. Trimming removed 4 bases from V and 5 bases from J, with 12 bases in between. In nucleotides, the CDR3 is TGCGCCAGCAGCCTTCAGACAGGTGACAATGAGCAGTTCTTC. Protein sequence: CASSLQTGDNEQFF.

V and J are TRBV27 and TRBJ1-6, with TRBD1 as a possible D gene (6 bases). This CDR3 has 16 residues. The V end was cut by 5 bases, the J end by 9 bases, with 20 bases between. Germline V gene sequence: CDR1 MNHEY, CDR2 SMNVEV (reference sequence). The DNA of the CDR3 is TGTGCCAGCAGTCCCCCCCTGACAGGTTTCGCTTCACCCCTCCACTTT. Amino acid sequence: CASSPPLTGFASPLHF.

The V and J genes are TRBV2 and TRBJ1-5; weak D call: TRBD1 (6 bases). The germline V gene has CDR1 SNHLY and CDR2 FYNNEI. The V and J ends lost 6 bases and 3 bases respectively, with 12 bases between them. The CDR3 loop spans 14 amino acids. This chain's CDR3 is CASRITGYNQPQHF. DNA of the CDR3: TGTGCCAGCAGGATAACAGGGTACAATCAGCCCCAGCATTTT.

The chain employs TRBV28 and TRBJ2-3; possibly TRBD1 for D (6 bases). V dropped 2 bases and J dropped 3 bases, with 12 bases sitting between them. The CDR3 length is 15 residues. Looked up from germline, CDR1 is MDHEN and CDR2 is SYDVKM. In nucleotides, the CDR3 is TGTGCCAGCAGTTTAATACAGGGTCTGACAGATACGCAGTATTTT. Translating it yields CASSLIQGLTDTQYF.

The V and J genes are TRBV7-8 and TRBJ1-6; TRBD1 matches 7 bases. CDR1 is SGHVS and CDR2 is FQNEAQ in the germline V gene. The CDR3 has 15 residues. After removal of 0 bases from V and 7 bases from J, the junction contained 3 bases not matched to a gene. The CDR3 region is CASSLAYRGNSPLHF. The CDR3 DNA sequence: TGTGCCAGCAGCTTAGCGTACAGGGGCAATTCACCCCTCCACTTT. The full variable domain, rest sourced from reference TRBV7-8 and TRBJ1-6, is GAGVSQSPRYKVAKRGQDVALRCDPISGHVSLFWYQQALGQGPEFLTYFQNEAQLDKSGLPSDRFFAERPEGSVSTLKIQRTQQEDSAVYLCASSLAYRGNSPLHFGNGTRLTVT.

This clone was detected only once. The CDR3 loop reads CASSITHTLSLNTEAFF. The CDR3, as DNA: TGTGCCAGTAGTATTACCCACACGCTTTCCTTGAACACTGAAGCTTTCTTT. This rearrangement joins TRBV19 to TRBJ1-1; no clear D gene. The V and J ends lost 3 bases and 0 bases respectively, with 17 bases between them. The CDR3 spans 17 residues. Germline-derived CDR1 and CDR2 are LNHDA and SQIVND (reference sequence). Drawing the rest from reference TRBV19 and TRBJ1-1, the complete variable domain is DGGITQSPKYLFRKEGQNVTLSCEQNLNHDAMYWYRQDPGQGLRLIYYSQIVNDFQKGDIAEGYSVSREKKESFPLTVTSAQKNPTAFYLCASSITHTLSLNTEAFFGQGTRLTVV.

The gene calls are TRBV4-2 and TRBJ1-6; tentative D call: TRBD1 (5 bases). V lost 3 bases to trimming and J lost 0 bases, with 18 bases between them. The CDR3 length is 19 residues. CDR1 LGHNA and CDR2 YNFKEQ come from the germline V gene. CDR3 sequence (DNA): TGTGCCAGCAGCCAGACTCAAGGGGCAGCAAGCTCCTATAATTCACCCCTCCACTTT. Protein product: CASSQTQGAASSYNSPLHF.

V usage is TRBV18 and J usage is TRBJ2-7; no definite D call. Trimming pared 3 bases from V and 7 bases from J, leaving 13 bases between. Germline CDR1 is KGHSH and CDR2 is LQKENI. The CDR3 length is 13 residues. The CDR3 protein is CASSPSEKREQYF. The CDR3 DNA is TGTGCCAGCTCACCTTCCGAAAAGAGGGAGCAGTACTTC.

The V call is TRBV7-3, the J call TRBJ2-3, with 9 bases lining up with TRBD1. The CDR3 is 14 residues long. V trimming: 6 bases; J trimming: 5 bases; junction bases outside the gene matches: 6. Germline V gives CDR1 SGHTA, CDR2 FQGTGA. The CDR3 region is CASSRGQGKDTQYF. The CDR3 DNA follows: TGTGCCAGCAGTCGGGGACAGGGTAAAGATACGCAGTATTTT. Full variable domain (outside the CDR3, taken from reference TRBV7-3 and TRBJ2-3): GAGVSQTPSNKVTEKGKYVELRCDPISGHTALYWYRQSLGQGPEFLIYFQGTGAADDSGLPNDRFFAVRPEGSVSTLKIQRTERGDSAVYLCASSRGQGKDTQYFGPGTRLTVL.

V is TRBV6-5 and J is TRBJ1-6; 8 bases agree with TRBD1. CDR3 length equals 12 residues. The germline gives CDR1 MNHEY, CDR2 SVGAGI. Unmatched junction bases numbered 3, after V lost 7 bases and J lost 10 bases. As DNA, the CDR3 is TGTGCCAGCACTCGACAGGGGTCACCCCTCCACTTT. Its protein product is CASTRQGSPLHF.

This clone occurred a few times. J is TRBJ1-1 and V is TRBV12-3 or TRBV12-4; a weak D match, TRBD1 (6 bases). V was cut by 5 bases and J by 6 bases, with 13 bases left in between. The CDR3 extends over 13 amino acids. The CDR3 is CASSRQANPEAFF. In DNA, the CDR3 is TGTGCCAGCAGTCGACAGGCTAATCCTGAAGCTTTCTTT.

This clone was observed a handful of times. The chain employs TRBV7-9 and TRBJ2-3, with 7 nucleotides matching TRBD2. The junction had 6 bases not matched to a gene; V was cut back by 5 bases and J by 1 base. Germline lookup yields CDR1 SEHNR and CDR2 FQNEAQ (reference sequence). CDR3 length equals 15 residues. The CDR3: CASSIWDYGTDTQYF. CDR3 bases: TGTGCCAGCAGCATATGGGACTACGGCACAGATACGCAGTATTTT.

V gene TRBV28 combines with J gene TRBJ1-1; 8 bases match TRBD1. The germline CDR1 and CDR2 sequences are MDHEN and SYDVKM. The CDR3 extends over 14 amino acids. With V trimmed by 3 bases and J by 5 bases, 5 bases remained unmatched. CDR3 in DNA: TGTGCCAGCAGTTTTCAGGGGGCGAGAACTGAAGCTTTCTTT. Its protein is CASSFQGARTEAFF.

This clone showed up just once. The V gene is TRBV6-6, the J gene TRBJ1-5, with D perhaps matching TRBD1 (5 bases). Trimming shortened V by 3 bases and J by 2 bases, and 8 bases separated the two germline ends. Per germline, CDR1 MNHNY and CDR2 SVGAGI (reference sequence). The CDR3 extends over 14 amino acids. CDR3 DNA sequence: TGTGCCAGCAGTTATGTACAGGGCAATCAGCCCCAGCATTTT. Protein sequence: CASSYVQGNQPQHF.

This chain joins TRBV15 and TRBJ1-1; 9 positions match TRBD1. V lost 0 bases and J lost 11; bases outside the gene matches: 10. CDR3 length equals 15 residues. Germline V gene lookup returns CDR1 LNHNV and CDR2 YYDKDF (reference sequence). CDR3 in DNA: TGTGCCACCAGCAGAGATCGTCACAGGGGGCTTTCGGCTTTCTTT. Its translation is CATSRDRHRGLSAFF.

This clone was detected once. The chain links TRBV6-4 to TRBJ2-2, with a weak D call TRBD2 (7 bases). CDR1 is MRHNA, CDR2 SNTAGT, per germline. The CDR3 has 15 amino acids. Trimming removed 3 bases at V and 4 bases at J, with 12 bases between. In DNA form, the CDR3 reads TGTGCCAGCAGTGAGGGGGGGGCGCTCACCGGGGAGCTGTTTTTT. This translates into CASSEGGALTGELFF.

V and J are TRBV4-1 and TRBJ2-7, with 8 bases that match TRBD2. CDR1 is MGHRA, CDR2 YSYEKL, per germline. With V trimmed by 2 bases and J by 1 base, 7 bases remained unmatched. This CDR3 contains 16 residues. CDR3 in amino acids: CASSQRGAGESYEQYF. The CDR3 coding sequence is TGCGCCAGCAGCCAACGCGGAGCGGGGGAGTCCTACGAGCAGTACTTC.

This chain's CDR3 is CASSLDLNTEAFF. The CDR3 nucleotides read TGTGCCAGCAGCTTAGACTTGAACACTGAAGCTTTCTTT. This chain links TRBV7-9 with TRBJ1-1, with D uncertain. CDR3 length: 13 amino acids. Per germline, CDR1 SEHNR and CDR2 FQNEAQ (reference sequence). Trimming took off 1 base at V and 0 bases at J, with 3 bases between the two ends.

The chain has TRBV2 and TRBJ1-6, with D tentatively TRBD1 (6 bases). Germline lookup yields CDR1 SNHLY and CDR2 FYNNEI. This CDR3 is built from 15 residues. Trimming left V 8 bases short and J 4 bases short, with 15 bases between. Here the CDR3 reads CASRFRQVYNSPLHF. The CDR3 DNA follows: TGTGCCAGCCGATTCAGACAGGTGTATAATTCACCCCTCCACTTT.